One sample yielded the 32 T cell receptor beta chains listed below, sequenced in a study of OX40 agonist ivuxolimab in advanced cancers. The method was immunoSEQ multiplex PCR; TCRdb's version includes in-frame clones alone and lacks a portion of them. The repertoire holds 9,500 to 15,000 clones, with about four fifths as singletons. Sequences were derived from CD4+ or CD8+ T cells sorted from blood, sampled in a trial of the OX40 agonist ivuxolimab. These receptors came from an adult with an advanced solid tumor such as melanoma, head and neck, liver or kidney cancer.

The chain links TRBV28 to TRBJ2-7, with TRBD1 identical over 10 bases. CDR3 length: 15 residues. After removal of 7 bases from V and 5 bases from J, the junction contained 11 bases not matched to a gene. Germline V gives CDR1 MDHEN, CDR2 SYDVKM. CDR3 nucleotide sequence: TGTGCCAGCATCCCCCCCGGGACAGGGGCCCACGAGCAGTACTTC. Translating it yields CASIPPGTGAHEQYF. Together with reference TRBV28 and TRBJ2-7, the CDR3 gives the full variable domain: DVKVTQSSRYLVKRTGEKVFLECVQDMDHENMFWYRQDPGLGLRLIYFSYDVKMKEKGDIPEGYSVSREKKERFSLILESASTNQTSMYLCASIPPGTGAHEQYFGPGTRLTVT.

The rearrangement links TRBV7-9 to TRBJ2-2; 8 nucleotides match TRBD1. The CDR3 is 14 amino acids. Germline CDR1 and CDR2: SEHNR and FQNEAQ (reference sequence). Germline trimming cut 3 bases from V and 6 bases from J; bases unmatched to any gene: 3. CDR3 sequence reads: CASSFSTGAGELFF. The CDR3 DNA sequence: TGTGCCAGCAGCTTTTCGACAGGGGCCGGGGAGCTGTTTTTT.

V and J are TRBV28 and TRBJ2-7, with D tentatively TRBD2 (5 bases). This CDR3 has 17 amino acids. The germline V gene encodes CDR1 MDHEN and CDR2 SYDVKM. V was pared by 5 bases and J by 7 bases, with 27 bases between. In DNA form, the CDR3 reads TGTGCCAGCAGTCCTCCAGGAATCGCGATATTATCGGGAGAGCAGTACTTC. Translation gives CASSPPGIAILSGEQYF.

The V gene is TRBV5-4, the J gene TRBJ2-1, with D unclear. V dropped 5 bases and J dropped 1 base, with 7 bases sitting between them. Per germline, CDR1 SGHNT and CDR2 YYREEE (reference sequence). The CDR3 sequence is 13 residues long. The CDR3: CASRHPSYNEQFF. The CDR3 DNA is TGTGCCAGCAGGCACCCTTCCTACAATGAGCAGTTCTTC.

CDR3 nucleotides: TGTGCCAGCAGTCGGGTCCTAAATTCACCCCTCCACTTT. Its protein product is CASSRVLNSPLHF. The chain employs TRBV28 and TRBJ1-6; D is unclear. CDR3 length: 13 residues. V was pared by 5 bases and J by 7 bases, with 9 bases between. Germline V lookup: CDR1 MDHEN, CDR2 SYDVKM.

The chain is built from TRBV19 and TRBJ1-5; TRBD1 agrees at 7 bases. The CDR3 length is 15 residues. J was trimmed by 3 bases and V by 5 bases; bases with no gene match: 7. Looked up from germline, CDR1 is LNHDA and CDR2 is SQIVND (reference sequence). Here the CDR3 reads CASSLNRGPNQPQHF. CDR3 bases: TGTGCCAGTAGTCTGAACAGGGGCCCCAATCAGCCCCAGCATTTT.

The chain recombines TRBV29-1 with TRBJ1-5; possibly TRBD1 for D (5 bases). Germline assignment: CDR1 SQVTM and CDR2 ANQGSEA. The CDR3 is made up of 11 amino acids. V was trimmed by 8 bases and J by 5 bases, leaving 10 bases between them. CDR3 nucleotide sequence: TGCAGCTGGGGGGAGTATCAGCCCCAGCATTTT. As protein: CSWGEYQPQHF.

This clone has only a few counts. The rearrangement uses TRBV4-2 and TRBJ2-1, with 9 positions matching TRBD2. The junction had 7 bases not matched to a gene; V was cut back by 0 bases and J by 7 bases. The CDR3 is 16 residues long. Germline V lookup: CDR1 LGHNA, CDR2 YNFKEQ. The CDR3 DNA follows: TGTGCCAGCAGCCAAGAGGCGGGAGGGCCGGGGAATGAGCAGTTCTTC. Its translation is CASSQEAGGPGNEQFF.

Here the CDR3 reads CASSQVSNTEAFF. The CDR3 DNA sequence: TGCGCCAGCAGCCAGGTCAGCAACACTGAAGCTTTCTTT. The V call is TRBV4-1, the J call TRBJ1-1; D unclear. V dropped 3 bases and J dropped 2 bases, with 7 bases sitting between them. Germline CDR1 reads MGHRA; CDR2 reads YSYEKL. The CDR3 totals 13 residues.

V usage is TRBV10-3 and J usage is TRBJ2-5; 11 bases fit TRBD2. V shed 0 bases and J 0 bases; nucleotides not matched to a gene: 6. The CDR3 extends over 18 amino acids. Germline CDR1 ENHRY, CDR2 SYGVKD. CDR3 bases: TGTGCCATCAGTGAGTCGATATTAGCGGGAGGGGACCAAGAGACCCAGTACTTC. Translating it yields CAISESILAGGDQETQYF.

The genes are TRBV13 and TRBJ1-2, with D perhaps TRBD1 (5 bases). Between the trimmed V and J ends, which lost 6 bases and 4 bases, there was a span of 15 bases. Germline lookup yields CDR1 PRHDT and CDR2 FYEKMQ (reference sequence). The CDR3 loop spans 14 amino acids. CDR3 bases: TGTGCCAGCAGTGATGGGACCGAATTCTATGGCTACACCTTC. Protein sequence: CASSDGTEFYGYTF.

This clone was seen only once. This chain's CDR3 is CASSQTGLAGGHEQFF. Written as DNA, the CDR3 is TGTGCCAGCAGTCAAACTGGACTAGCGGGGGGGCATGAGCAGTTCTTC. This chain links TRBV5-6 with TRBJ2-1; 15 nucleotides match TRBD2. There are 16 residues in the CDR3. Germline V CDR1 and CDR2: SGHDT, YYEEEE. V was pared by 5 bases and J by 8 bases, with 8 bases of the junction left unmatched.

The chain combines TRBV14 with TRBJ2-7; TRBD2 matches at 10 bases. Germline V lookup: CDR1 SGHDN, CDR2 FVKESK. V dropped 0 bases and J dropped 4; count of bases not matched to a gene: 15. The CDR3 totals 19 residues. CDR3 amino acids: CASSQDPASGGLKGYEQYF. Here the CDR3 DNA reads TGTGCCAGCAGCCAAGATCCGGCTAGCGGGGGCCTCAAGGGGTACGAGCAGTACTTC.

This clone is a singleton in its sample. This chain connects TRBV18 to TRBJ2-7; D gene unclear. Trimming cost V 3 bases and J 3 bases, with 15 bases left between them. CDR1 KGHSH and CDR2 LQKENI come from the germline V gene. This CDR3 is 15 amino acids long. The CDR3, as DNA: TGTGCCAGCTCACCGAGTTGGGGATCCAACTACGAGCAGTACTTC. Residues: CASSPSWGSNYEQYF.

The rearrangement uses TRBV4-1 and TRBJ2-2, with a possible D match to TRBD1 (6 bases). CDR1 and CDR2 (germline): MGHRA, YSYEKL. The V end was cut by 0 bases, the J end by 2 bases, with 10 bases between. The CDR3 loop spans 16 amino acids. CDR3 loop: CASSQDPGDNTGELFF. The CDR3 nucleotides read TGCGCCAGCAGCCAAGATCCAGGGGACAACACCGGGGAGCTGTTTTTT.

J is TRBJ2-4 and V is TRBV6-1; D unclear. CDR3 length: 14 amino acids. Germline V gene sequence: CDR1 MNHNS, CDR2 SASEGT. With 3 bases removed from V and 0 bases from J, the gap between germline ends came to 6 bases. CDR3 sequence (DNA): TGTGCCAGCAGTGATGTCGTAGCCAAAAACATTCAGTACTTC. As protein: CASSDVVAKNIQYF.

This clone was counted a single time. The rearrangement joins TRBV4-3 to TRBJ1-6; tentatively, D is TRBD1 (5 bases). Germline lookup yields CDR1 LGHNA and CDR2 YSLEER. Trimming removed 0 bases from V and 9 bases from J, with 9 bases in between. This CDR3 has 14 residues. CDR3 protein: CASSQDGGGSPLHF. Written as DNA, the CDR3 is TGCGCCAGCAGCCAAGATGGGGGAGGTTCACCCCTCCACTTT.

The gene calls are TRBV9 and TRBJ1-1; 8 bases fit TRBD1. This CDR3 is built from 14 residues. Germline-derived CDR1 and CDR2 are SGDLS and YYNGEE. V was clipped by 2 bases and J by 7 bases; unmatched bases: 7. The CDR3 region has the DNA TGTGCCAGCAGCGTTAGATCACAGGGGGATGAAGCTTTCTTT. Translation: CASSVRSQGDEAFF.

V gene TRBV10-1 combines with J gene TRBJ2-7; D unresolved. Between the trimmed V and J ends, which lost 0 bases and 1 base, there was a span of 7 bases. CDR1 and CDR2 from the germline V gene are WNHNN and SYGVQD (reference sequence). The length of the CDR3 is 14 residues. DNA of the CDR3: TGCGCCAGCAGTGAGTCGGGGATGTCCTACGAGCAGTACTTC. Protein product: CASSESGMSYEQYF.

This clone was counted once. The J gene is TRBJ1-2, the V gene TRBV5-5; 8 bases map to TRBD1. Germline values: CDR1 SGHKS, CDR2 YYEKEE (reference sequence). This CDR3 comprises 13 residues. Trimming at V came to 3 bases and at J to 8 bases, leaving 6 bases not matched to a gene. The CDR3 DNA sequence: TGTGCCAGCAGCTCCAGGGGGCTACGAGGCTACACCTTC. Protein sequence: CASSSRGLRGYTF.

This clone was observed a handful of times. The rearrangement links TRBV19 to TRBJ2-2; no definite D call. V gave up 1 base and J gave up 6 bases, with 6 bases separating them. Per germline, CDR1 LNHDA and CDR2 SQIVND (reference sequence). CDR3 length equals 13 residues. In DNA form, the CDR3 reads TGTGCCAGTAGTATAGGTGGCGCCGGGGAGCTGTTTTTT. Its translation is CASSIGGAGELFF.

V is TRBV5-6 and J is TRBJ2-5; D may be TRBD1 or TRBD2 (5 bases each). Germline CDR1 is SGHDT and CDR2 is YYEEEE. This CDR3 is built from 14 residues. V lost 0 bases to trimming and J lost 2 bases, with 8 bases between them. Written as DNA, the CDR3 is TGTGCCAGCAGCTTGGGGGACGCACAAGAGACCCAGTACTTC. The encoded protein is CASSLGDAQETQYF.

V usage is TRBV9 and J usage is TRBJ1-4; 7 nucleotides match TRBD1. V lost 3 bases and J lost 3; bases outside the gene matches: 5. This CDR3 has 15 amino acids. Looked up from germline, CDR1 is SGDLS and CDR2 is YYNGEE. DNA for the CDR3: TGTGCCAGCAGCGAGGGGACAGTGGCTAATGAAAAACTGTTTTTT. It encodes CASSEGTVANEKLFF.

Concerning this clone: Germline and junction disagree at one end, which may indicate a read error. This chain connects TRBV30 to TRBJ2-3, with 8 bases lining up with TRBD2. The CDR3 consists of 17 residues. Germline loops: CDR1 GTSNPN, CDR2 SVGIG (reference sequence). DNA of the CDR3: TGTGCTTGGAACGGGTTTGACGGCGGGAGGACAACAGATACGCAGTATTTT. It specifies CAWNGFDGGRTTDTQYF.

For the CDR3, the DNA is TGTGCCAGCAGCCCTATCTCCAGCGGGGAGCTGTTTTTT. It translates to CASSPISSGELFF. The gene calls are TRBV7-9 and TRBJ2-2; no firm D call. Germline CDR1 and CDR2: SEHNR and FQNEAQ (reference sequence). Trimming left V 5 bases short and J 7 bases short, with 11 bases between. CDR3 length: 13 residues. Full variable domain (missing parts from reference TRBV7-9 and TRBJ2-2): DTGVSQNPRHKITKRGQNVTFRCDPISEHNRLYWYRQTLGQGPEFLTYFQNEAQLEKSRLLSDRFSAERPKGSFSTLEIQRTEQGDSAMYLCASSPISSGELFFGEGSRLTVL.

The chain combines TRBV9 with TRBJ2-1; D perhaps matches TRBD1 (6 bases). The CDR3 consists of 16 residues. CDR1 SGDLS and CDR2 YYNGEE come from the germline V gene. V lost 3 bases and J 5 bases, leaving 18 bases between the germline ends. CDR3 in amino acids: CASSALQGAVDNEQFF. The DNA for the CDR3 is TGTGCCAGCAGCGCCCTACAGGGTGCGGTGGACAATGAGCAGTTCTTC. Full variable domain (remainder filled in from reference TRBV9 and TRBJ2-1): DSGVTQTPKHLITATGQRVTLRCSPRSGDLSVYWYQQSLDQGLQFLIQYYNGEERAKGNILERFSAQQFPDLHSELNLSSLELGDSALYFCASSALQGAVDNEQFFGPGTRLTVL.

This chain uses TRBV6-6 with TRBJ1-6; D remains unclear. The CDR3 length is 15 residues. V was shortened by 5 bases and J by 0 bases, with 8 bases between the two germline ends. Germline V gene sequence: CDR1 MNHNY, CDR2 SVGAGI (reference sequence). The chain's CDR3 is CASSPLDSYNSPLHF. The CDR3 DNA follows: TGTGCCAGCAGTCCACTCGACTCCTATAATTCACCCCTCCACTTT.

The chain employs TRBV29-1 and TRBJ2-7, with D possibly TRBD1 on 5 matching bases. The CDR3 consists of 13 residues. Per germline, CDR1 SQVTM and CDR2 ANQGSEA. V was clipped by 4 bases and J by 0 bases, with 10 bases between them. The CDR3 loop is CSVVGRDSYEQYF. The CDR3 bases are TGCAGCGTTGTAGGCAGGGACTCCTACGAGCAGTACTTC.

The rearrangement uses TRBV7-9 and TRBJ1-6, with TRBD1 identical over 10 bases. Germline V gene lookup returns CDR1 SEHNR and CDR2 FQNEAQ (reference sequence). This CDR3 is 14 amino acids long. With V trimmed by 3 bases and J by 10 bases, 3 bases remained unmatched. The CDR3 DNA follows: TGTGCCAGCAGCTTGACAGGGGGCAGCTCACCCCTCCACTTT. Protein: CASSLTGGSSPLHF.

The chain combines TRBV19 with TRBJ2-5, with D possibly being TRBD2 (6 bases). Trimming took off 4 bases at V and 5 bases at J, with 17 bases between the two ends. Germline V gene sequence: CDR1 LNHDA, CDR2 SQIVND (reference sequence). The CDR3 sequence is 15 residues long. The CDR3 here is CASSTRDARGETQYF. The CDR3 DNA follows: TGTGCCAGTAGTACCCGGGACGCCCGGGGGGAGACCCAGTACTTC.

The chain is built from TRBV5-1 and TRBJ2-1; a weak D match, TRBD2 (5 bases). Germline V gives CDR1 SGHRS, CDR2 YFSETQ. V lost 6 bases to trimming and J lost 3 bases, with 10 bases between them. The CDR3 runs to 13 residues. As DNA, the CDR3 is TGCGCCAGCAACTCAGACTACTACAATGAGCAGTTCTTC. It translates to CASNSDYYNEQFF.

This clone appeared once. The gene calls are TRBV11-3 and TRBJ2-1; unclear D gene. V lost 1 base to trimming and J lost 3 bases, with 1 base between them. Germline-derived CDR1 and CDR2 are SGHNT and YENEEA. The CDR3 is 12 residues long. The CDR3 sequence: CASSLVYNEQFF. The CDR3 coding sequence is TGTGCCAGCAGCTTAGTCTACAATGAGCAGTTCTTC.